This T cell receptor beta chain emerged from a study of T cell changes during pregnancy in multiple sclerosis. This clone appeared once. The germline CDR1 and CDR2 sequences are SGHDT and YYEEEE. This CDR3 is 14 amino acids long. V was clipped by 4 bases and J by 7 bases, with 18 bases between them. The protocol was immunoSEQ multiplex PCR, while the TCRdb copy is restricted to in-frame clones and leaves out a portion. The sample includes 60,000 to 90,000 clones, 85% to 95% seen only once; the top ten take 2.5% to 3%. The sample here was peripheral blood, taken after pregnancy. The TCR originated in a female donor in good health, enrolled as a control in a pregnancy study. The chain joins TRBV5-6 to TRBJ2-7; possibly TRBD1 for D (5 bases). CDR3 coding DNA: TGTGCCAGCAGCCAGGTTAGGGGCCCTGGAGAGCAGTACTTC. Its protein is CASSQVRGPGEQYF.